This entry describes one TCR beta chain. The sample comes from a study of blood T cell repertoires in COVID-19. Overall study context: Sources were T cells, B-cell-depleted T cells, or PBMCs; the material itself was cDNA or gDNA.

In the authors' methods: From reference gene primer amplification, estimates of nucleated cell counts were derived. Sequencing was performed with immunoSEQ multiplex PCR; in TCRdb, only in-frame clones are kept and a portion is missing. For V, J and clone size, that table is used; D and trimming come from the DNA. The sample lists some 340,000 clones, over 90% occurring once. Participants' own reports of clinical history determined their cohort assignment. Shortly before study entry, within 2 weeks, exposed participants had met a COVID-19 case. V shed 0 bases, J shed 0 bases, and the junction held 8 bases outside the gene matches. The germline gives CDR1 MGHRA, CDR2 YSYEKL. The CDR3 covers 17 residues.

This TCR came from a woman in her 30s who had been exposed to COVID-19. The material sequenced was PBMCs or T cells enriched from blood (not recorded which). V and J are TRBV4-1 and TRBJ2-7; 7 bases align to TRBD1. DNA for the CDR3: TGCGCCAGCAGCCAAGATGACGAGACAGGGCTCTCCTACGAGCAGTACTTC. Amino acid sequence: CASSQDDETGLSYEQYF.